A single sample is the source of the 12 T cell receptor beta chains below, sequenced in a study of CD8 T cells in Susac syndrome. With random hexamers, about 0.45 to 1 ug RNA was reverse transcribed. TCRdb used MiXCR to reprocess the immunoSEQ multiplex PCR reads, holding one entry per CDR3 protein. The table includes about 160,000 distinct CDR3 sequences, approximately 90% detected once. The sample consisted of CD4+ T cells from PBMCs. The receptors here all came from a human donor in good health.

The chain couples TRBV5-1 to TRBJ2-7; no clear D. V lost 1 base to trimming and J lost 0 bases, with 5 bases between them. The germline gives CDR1 SGHRS, CDR2 YFSETQ. This CDR3 has 13 residues. DNA of the CDR3: TGCGCCAGCAGCTTGCCTAACTCCTACGAGCAGTACTTC. Translated: CASSLPNSYEQYF.

V gene TRBV6-5 combines with J gene TRBJ1-2, with D uncertain. V was trimmed by 4 bases and J by 7 bases, leaving 22 bases between them. CDR1 is MNHEY, CDR2 SVGAGI, per germline. The CDR3 totals 16 residues. CDR3 amino acids: CASSLSSGEAWRGYTF. CDR3 nucleotide sequence: TGTGCCAGCAGTTTGTCATCGGGTGAGGCATGGCGTGGCTACACCTTC.

This clonotype showed up just once. The rearrangement links TRBV5-1 to TRBJ2-7; TRBD1 aligns across 8 bases. The CDR3 is made up of 16 amino acids. The trim removed 4 bases at V and 5 bases at J, leaving 14 bases unmatched. Per germline, CDR1 SGHRS and CDR2 YFSETQ. DNA for the CDR3: TGCGCCAGCAGCCTCCAACCTGACAGGGGCCCAGACGAGCAGTACTTC. This encodes CASSLQPDRGPDEQYF.

CDR3 amino acids: CASSLGGLRNSPLHF. The CDR3 DNA is TGTGCCAGCAGCTTAGGAGGGCTCAGAAATTCACCCCTCCACTTT. This chain connects TRBV7-9 to TRBJ1-6; D is unclear. CDR1 and CDR2 from the germline V gene are SEHNR and FQNEAQ (reference sequence). CDR3 length: 15 amino acids. V was cut by 1 base and J by 7 bases, with 11 bases left in between.

In nucleotides, the CDR3 is TGTGCCAGCAGGACGGACAGGGCTGGGGCCAACGTCCTGACTTTC. It translates to CASRTDRAGANVLTF. This rearrangement joins TRBV28 to TRBJ2-6; 8 bases map to TRBD1. Germline CDR1 MDHEN, CDR2 SYDVKM. The junction had 3 bases not matched to a gene; V was cut back by 6 bases and J by 2 bases. There are 15 residues in the CDR3.

This chain links TRBV28 with TRBJ1-5; TRBD1 matches 7 bases. Germline CDR1 MDHEN, CDR2 SYDVKM. This CDR3 spans 15 amino acids. The ends lost 7 bases at V and 6 bases at J; junction bases unmatched: 12. As DNA, the CDR3 is TGTGCCAGCACCCCCGACAGGGAGGGAGGTCAGCCCCAGCATTTT. Translation gives CASTPDREGGQPQHF. Full variable domain (outside the CDR3, taken from reference TRBV28 and TRBJ1-5): DVKVTQSSRYLVKRTGEKVFLECVQDMDHENMFWYRQDPGLGLRLIYFSYDVKMKEKGDIPEGYSVSREKKERFSLILESASTNQTSMYLCASTPDREGGQPQHFGDGTRLSIL.

This chain uses TRBV2 with TRBJ2-5; D is unresolved. The ends were cut back, 8 bases at V and 3 bases at J, with 7 bases in the middle. The CDR3 loop spans 11 amino acids. The germline V gene has CDR1 SNHLY and CDR2 FYNNEI. CDR3 coding DNA: TGTGCCAGCTTTGCGGAAGAGACCCAGTACTTC. Protein product: CASFAEETQYF.

This clonotype was seen more than once but under ten times. The J gene is TRBJ2-7, the V gene TRBV18; no definite D call. V lost 6 bases and J lost 0, with 12 bases in between. CDR1 is KGHSH, CDR2 LQKENI, per germline. The CDR3 spans 14 residues. Here the CDR3 DNA reads TGTGCCAGCTCCCCGGCGCAGAGCTCCTACGAGCAGTACTTC. Protein sequence: CASSPAQSSYEQYF. Filled out from reference TRBV18 and TRBJ2-7, the complete variable domain reads NAGVMQNPRHLVRRRGQEARLRCSPMKGHSHVYWYRQLPEEGLKFMVYLQKENIIDESGMPKERFSAEFPKEGPSILRIQQVVRGDSAAYFCASSPAQSSYEQYFGPGTRLTVT.

The rearrangement uses TRBV7-2 and TRBJ1-1; 9 nucleotides agree with TRBD1. Germline lookup yields CDR1 SGHTA and CDR2 FQGNSA. This CDR3 is 15 amino acids long. Unmatched junction bases numbered 6, after V lost 6 bases and J lost 1 base. The CDR3 region has the DNA TGTGCCAGCAGAAAATCGGGACAGGGGAACACTGAAGCTTTCTTT. Translated: CASRKSGQGNTEAFF.

In its sample, this clonotype was seen once. This chain connects TRBV7-9 to TRBJ1-4; 9 bases align to TRBD1. CDR3 length equals 15 residues. Germline loops: CDR1 SEHNR, CDR2 FQNEAQ (reference sequence). V dropped 4 bases and J dropped 8; count of bases not matched to a gene: 8. The CDR3: CASSYTGTGQEKLFF. CDR3 coding DNA: TGTGCCAGCAGCTACACCGGGACAGGGCAGGAAAAACTGTTTTTT.

This chain links TRBV24-1 with TRBJ2-1; D may be TRBD1 or TRBD2 (6 bases each). The CDR3 length is 14 residues. V lost 2 bases and J lost 8, with 12 bases in between. CDR1 KGHDR and CDR2 SFDVKD come from the germline V gene. CDR3 nucleotides: TGTGCCACCAGTGATTCAAGGGGGGCTGATGAGCAGTTCTTC. Amino acids: CATSDSRGADEQFF.

This clonotype was recorded once. This sequence joins TRBV9 and TRBJ2-2; TRBD2 aligns across 13 bases. The trim removed 4 bases at V and 0 bases at J, leaving 9 bases unmatched. Germline V gene lookup returns CDR1 SGDLS and CDR2 YYNGEE. This CDR3 has 19 amino acids. This chain's CDR3 is CASSPYPGTSGTNTGELFF. The CDR3 coding sequence is TGTGCCAGCAGCCCTTACCCGGGGACTAGCGGGACGAACACCGGGGAGCTGTTTTTT.